The clone carrying this TCR beta chain was recorded at least ten times. Antigen specificity is unknown. This record belongs to a study of CD8 T cells in ankylosing spondylitis. General observations from the study: Reports say disease-linked clones showed up significantly more in matched ankylosing spondylitis synovial fluid. A TCR beta motif of eight highly homologous variants appeared characteristic of ankylosing spondylitis blood. The authors found the disease-linked clones to be CD8+ and relatively rare in peripheral blood.

By quantitative 5'-RACE with molecular barcodes, the TCR beta libraries were made. TCRdb ran MiXCR on the 5' RACE reads and lists one entry per CDR3 protein. The sample includes 250,000 to 300,000 distinct CDR3 sequences, roughly 20% of them seen just once. Germline CDR1 reads MNHNS; CDR2 reads SASEGT. There are 14 residues in the CDR3. J gave up 6 bases and V 5 bases, and 6 bases lay outside the gene matches. The chain links TRBV6-1 to TRBJ2-1, with 8 bases matching TRBD2. The sample consisted of blood, either unsorted or a sorted T cell fraction (not recorded which). The TCR was taken from a male donor with ankylosing spondylitis or in good health (not recorded which). The CDR3 region is CASSQRTSSNEQFF. DNA of the CDR3: TGTGCCAGCAGTCAACGGACTAGCAGCAATGAGCAGTTCTTC.